Listed here are 10 T cell receptor beta chains from one sample, sequenced in a study of response to subunit inactivated influenza vaccine. TCRdb processed the RT-PCR reads anew with MiXCR; each CDR3 protein has one entry. This table holds about 180,000 distinct CDR3 sequences, around a tenth found once. The sequencing here drew on non-naive T cells sorted from PBMCs, taken on the day of vaccination. The origin of the receptors is a man aged 50 or older who received an inactivated influenza vaccine.

The chain couples TRBV28 to TRBJ2-7; D assignment may be TRBD1 or TRBD2 (5 bases each). The CDR3 is made up of 15 amino acids. Germline V CDR1 and CDR2: MDHEN, SYDVKM. Trimming took 7 bases from V and 1 from J, leaving 17 bases between them. The CDR3 DNA reads TGTGCCAGCAACATTGGGACGGCTCCATCCTACGAGCAGTACTTC. Protein sequence: CASNIGTAPSYEQYF.

This clonotype was detected a few times. The V and J genes are TRBV28 and TRBJ2-3, with 8 bases matching TRBD2. Losses at the gene ends were 3 bases for V and 4 bases for J; bases not matched to a gene: 9. CDR3 length: 16 amino acids. Germline CDR1 reads MDHEN; CDR2 reads SYDVKM. CDR3: CASSFFRGGRADTQYF. The CDR3 DNA sequence: TGTGCCAGCAGTTTCTTTCGGGGGGGTCGAGCAGATACGCAGTATTTT. The variable domain in full, completed from reference TRBV28 and TRBJ2-3, reads DVKVTQSSRYLVKRTGEKVFLECVQDMDHENMFWYRQDPGLGLRLIYFSYDVKMKEKGDIPEGYSVSREKKERFSLILESASTNQTSMYLCASSFFRGGRADTQYFGPGTRLTVL.

V is TRBV4-1 and J is TRBJ2-3; unclear D gene. CDR3 length equals 17 residues. V lost 0 bases, J lost 0 bases, and 13 bases lay in between. Germline V gives CDR1 MGHRA, CDR2 YSYEKL. The DNA for the CDR3 is TGCGCCAGCAGCCAAGATATGGGCAAGGGAAGCACAGATACGCAGTATTTT. It codes for CASSQDMGKGSTDTQYF.

Only a few counts were recorded for this clonotype. The V call is TRBV6-1, the J call TRBJ2-2; tentatively, D is TRBD2 (5 bases). Deletions cut 6 bases from V and 3 bases from J, with 14 bases between. Germline V gene data show CDR1 as MNHNS and CDR2 as SASEGT. The CDR3 has 15 residues. The CDR3 sequence: CASRTRGSDTGELFF. CDR3 bases: TGTGCCAGCAGGACAAGAGGGAGTGACACCGGGGAGCTGTTTTTT.

The chain uses TRBV5-5 and TRBJ2-3, with 11 bases identical to TRBD2. Trimming removed 2 bases from V and 4 bases from J; junction bases left unmatched: 3. The CDR3 covers 15 residues. Germline CDR1 SGHKS, CDR2 YYEKEE (reference sequence). The CDR3 is CASSFGSGRADTQYF. The CDR3 DNA follows: TGTGCCAGCAGCTTTGGTAGCGGGAGGGCAGATACGCAGTATTTT.

This clonotype turned up a few times. The genes are TRBV4-3 and TRBJ2-5; 10 bases are a match to TRBD2. The germline V gene has CDR1 LGHNA and CDR2 YSLEER. CDR3 size: 18 residues. V lost 1 base, J lost 1 base, and 9 bases stayed unmatched. The CDR3 here is CASSQAVPLAGAQETQYF. CDR3 sequence (DNA): TGCGCCAGCAGCCAAGCCGTTCCGCTAGCGGGGGCCCAAGAGACCCAGTACTTC.

This clonotype came up a few times. V is TRBV6-2 or TRBV6-3 and J is TRBJ1-5, with D perhaps TRBD1 (6 bases). The V gene's germline CDR1 is MNHEY and CDR2 SVGEGT. V was trimmed by 6 bases and J by 4 bases, leaving 10 bases between them. The CDR3 runs 13 residues. CDR3 sequence reads: CASRLGQNQPQHF. The CDR3 DNA is TGTGCCAGCAGGCTTGGACAGAATCAGCCCCAGCATTTT.

The chain uses TRBV7-2 and TRBJ1-1; perhaps TRBD1 as D (5 bases). The CDR3 consists of 13 residues. Germline CDR1 SGHTA, CDR2 FQGNSA. The germline V and J ends were trimmed by 5 bases and 8 bases, with 15 bases remaining between them. The CDR3, as DNA: TGTGCCAGCAGCCTACAGGTCCGGGGGGAAGCTTTCTTT. It is translated as CASSLQVRGEAFF.

This clonotype was observed a few times. The chain links TRBV27 to TRBJ1-2; TRBD1 matches at 7 bases. V shed 2 bases, J shed 7 bases, and the junction held 4 bases outside the gene matches. Germline V gene sequence: CDR1 MNHEY, CDR2 SMNVEV (reference sequence). This CDR3 region has 13 residues. CDR3 protein: CASSLDRDGGYTF. In DNA form, the CDR3 reads TGTGCCAGCAGTTTAGACAGGGATGGTGGCTACACCTTC.

This rearrangement joins TRBV11-2 to TRBJ2-1, with unresolved D. The CDR3 runs to 14 residues. Germline loops: CDR1 SGHAT, CDR2 FQNNGV. With 4 bases removed from V and 13 bases from J, the gap between germline ends came to 20 bases. CDR3 loop: CASSSRLNPERQFF. For the CDR3, the DNA is TGTGCCAGCAGCTCCAGACTTAATCCGGAACGACAGTTCTTC. Looking up the rest from reference TRBV11-2 and TRBJ2-1 gives the full variable domain: EAGVAQSPRYKIIEKRQSVAFWCNPISGHATLYWYQQILGQGPKLLIQFQNNGVVDDSQLPKDRFSAERLKGVDSTLKIQPAKLEDSAVYLCASSSRLNPERQFFGPGTRLTVL.